The present TCR beta chain was sequenced within a study of blood T cell repertoires in COVID-19. Looking at the study overall: There were acute and convalescent COVID-19 samples, and they came from the United States, Italy and Spain.

Authors' data handling: Amplification from reference gene primers served as the basis for estimated nucleated cell counts. Profiled with immunoSEQ multiplex PCR; TCRdb holds only in-frame clones, not every one. That table furnishes V, J and clone size, whereas the DNA furnished D and trimming. Of under 300,000 clones in the sample, just over 90% were seen once. Everyone who took part was roughly 18 to 89 years old, and they came from 24 US areas. Each participant's cohort was designated according to participant-reported clinical history. V shed 2 bases and J 3 bases; nucleotides not matched to a gene: 5. The V gene's germline CDR1 is SGHNT and CDR2 YYREEE (reference sequence). The CDR3 has 14 amino acids.

The sample taken for sequencing was PBMCs or T cells enriched from blood (not recorded which). The chain joins TRBV5-4 to TRBJ2-7; 7 bases are shared with TRBD1. The sequence came from a woman aged 40 to 50 with acute COVID-19. The CDR3, as DNA: TGTGCCAGCAGCTTAGAGGGGGCTATCTACGAGCAGTACTTC. Translating gives CASSLEGAIYEQYF.